This is a list of T cell receptor beta chains from one sample in a study of cytomegalovirus exposure and HLA in healthy donors. Only in-frame clones appear in the TCRdb table, and some are missing; sequencing was by immunoSEQ multiplex PCR. There are 55,000 to 85,000 clones in the sample; roughly 70% occur only once, and roughly 12% lies in the top ten. The sequenced sample was PBMCs. These receptors were obtained from a woman aged 40 to 50 in good health and CMV-seropositive. The conserved cysteine and the conserved F or W are not part of the CDR3 here. The D gene is left open where the match is weak.

cdr3_aa: ASKRSGVNYGYT; d_call: .; v_call: TRBV6-5
cdr3_aa: ASSERPYEQY; d_call: .; v_call: TRBV6-1
cdr3_aa: ASRRGYNEQF; d_call: .; v_call: TRBV6-5
cdr3_aa: ASSVSFGTDNEKLF; d_call: TRBD1; v_call: TRBV9
cdr3_aa: ASSLASQETQY; d_call: .; v_call: TRBV5-4
cdr3_aa: ATSRTGRAHQPQH; d_call: TRBD1; v_call: TRBV15
cdr3_aa: ASSLIGTSGGRREQF; d_call: TRBD2; v_call: TRBV7-3
cdr3_aa: ASSPIPTGQLNQPQH; d_call: TRBD1; v_call: TRBV7-8
cdr3_aa: ASSGITGVEDGYT; d_call: TRBD1; v_call: TRBV6-4
cdr3_aa: ASSPTPAGGFEAF; d_call: TRBD1; v_call: TRBV18
cdr3_aa: ASSAHSGSSYEQY; d_call: TRBD2; v_call: TRBV7-2
cdr3_aa: ASSLGGSYNEQF; d_call: .; v_call: TRBV7-6
cdr3_aa: ASSPSQAGLYEQY; d_call: .; v_call: TRBV18
cdr3_aa: ASSQVGSPLH; d_call: .; v_call: TRBV7-2
cdr3_aa: ASSLGQGSDRMELF; d_call: TRBD1; v_call: TRBV5-1
cdr3_aa: ASSVGSSSNQPQH; d_call: .; v_call: TRBV6-1
cdr3_aa: ASRQGNYEQY; d_call: TRBD1; v_call: TRBV7-9
cdr3_aa: ASSPGTGTRKTQY; d_call: .; v_call: TRBV11-1
cdr3_aa: ASSYAGEQY; d_call: .; v_call: TRBV7-9
cdr3_aa: ASSSTLGGALANYGYT; d_call: TRBD1; v_call: TRBV5-1
cdr3_aa: ASSFGQGARGYT; d_call: TRBD1; v_call: TRBV7-3
cdr3_aa: STSVGPEAF; d_call: .; v_call: TRBV29-1
cdr3_aa: ASSPPVQGVCEQY; d_call: TRBD1; v_call: TRBV18
cdr3_aa: ASTSTGTANTGELF; d_call: TRBD1; v_call: TRBV5-1
cdr3_aa: ASSLRLAGTYNEQF; d_call: TRBD2; v_call: TRBV5-1
cdr3_aa: ASSLGMIWDSYNSPLH; d_call: TRBD1; v_call: TRBV13
cdr3_aa: ASSLPGQGGKAF; d_call: TRBD1; v_call: TRBV6-5
cdr3_aa: ASSPDRALEQY; d_call: TRBD1; v_call: TRBV6-6
cdr3_aa: ASSDDYGPSTIY; d_call: .; v_call: TRBV19
cdr3_aa: SVERRGSGNTEAF; d_call: .; v_call: TRBV29-1
cdr3_aa: ASSRGGYEQY; d_call: TRBD2; v_call: TRBV11-2
cdr3_aa: ASRGQGRLSAF; d_call: TRBD1; v_call: TRBV27
cdr3_aa: ASSAGWKGGELF; d_call: .; v_call: TRBV5-1
cdr3_aa: ASSELANSGNTIY; d_call: .; v_call: TRBV6-1
cdr3_aa: ASSLPGLAGKETQY; d_call: TRBD2; v_call: TRBV5-1
cdr3_aa: SVGATSADGYT; d_call: .; v_call: TRBV29-1
cdr3_aa: SVEDEPGQQETQY; d_call: .; v_call: TRBV29-1
cdr3_aa: ASSWGQGDTEAF; d_call: TRBD1; v_call: TRBV5-4
cdr3_aa: ASSDSSGADTQY; d_call: TRBD2; v_call: TRBV6-4
cdr3_aa: ASSFTSDGQGVGEQY; d_call: TRBD1; v_call: TRBV7-9
cdr3_aa: AWSPGRAGDTEAF; d_call: .; v_call: TRBV30
cdr3_aa: ASIGGDNEQF; d_call: .; v_call: TRBV19
cdr3_aa: AITPLAGSTDTQY; d_call: TRBD2; v_call: TRBV6-1
cdr3_aa: ASSKQGGTEAF; d_call: TRBD1; v_call: TRBV2
cdr3_aa: SVEGSADNEKLF; d_call: .; v_call: TRBV29-1
cdr3_aa: ASSSDYRGDVGELF; d_call: TRBD2; v_call: TRBV5-6
cdr3_aa: ASSQGAGAEGYT; d_call: TRBD1; v_call: TRBV5-4
cdr3_aa: ASSLGQAPSGNTIY; d_call: .; v_call: TRBV5-1
cdr3_aa: ASSSGQGFGYT; d_call: TRBD1; v_call: TRBV7-3
cdr3_aa: ASTLSLGTGGNEQF; d_call: TRBD1; v_call: TRBV5-4
cdr3_aa: ASSEAWAGQPEQY; d_call: .; v_call: TRBV2
cdr3_aa: ASSSWLAGDNEQF; d_call: TRBD2; v_call: TRBV19
cdr3_aa: ASRPGLKTDTQY; d_call: TRBD2; v_call: TRBV2
cdr3_aa: ASSPTVQGAYEQY; d_call: TRBD1; v_call: TRBV18